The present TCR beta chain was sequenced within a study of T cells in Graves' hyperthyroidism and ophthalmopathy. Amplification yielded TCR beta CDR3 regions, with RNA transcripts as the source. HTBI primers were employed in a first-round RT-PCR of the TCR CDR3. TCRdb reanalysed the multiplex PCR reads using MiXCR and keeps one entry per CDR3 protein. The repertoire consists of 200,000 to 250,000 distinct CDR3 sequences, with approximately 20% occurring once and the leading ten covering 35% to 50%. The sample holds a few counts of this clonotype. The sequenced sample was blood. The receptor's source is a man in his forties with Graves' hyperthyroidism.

The CDR3 region has the DNA TGCGCCAGCACCCGGGATAGCGGGGTGAACACCGGGGAGCTGTTTTTT. Its translation is CASTRDSGVNTGELFF. The chain is built from TRBV5-1 and TRBJ2-2; TRBD2 matches 8 bases. V trimming: 6 bases; J trimming: 1 base; junction bases outside the gene matches: 8. In germline, CDR1 is SGHRS, CDR2 YFSETQ. CDR3 length: 16 residues.